The next 21 T cell receptor beta chains were all read from a single sample in a study of somatic mutations in cytotoxic T cells in rheumatoid arthritis. Assay used: immunoSEQ multiplex PCR; TCRdb lists only in-frame clones, some missing. The sample consists of about 20,000 clones, 70% to 90% of them appearing once. Sequenced sample: CD8+ T cells sorted from blood. The receptor set was obtained from a woman aged 50 to 60 in good health.

Here the CDR3 DNA reads TGTGCCAGCAGCCTAGGGAGGGGTAAAACCTACGAGCAGTACTTC. This translates into CASSLGRGKTYEQYF. The genes are TRBV2 and TRBJ2-7; 7 bases agree with TRBD2. V was pared by 6 bases and J by 2 bases, with 10 bases of the junction left unmatched. The CDR3 runs to 15 residues. The germline CDR1 and CDR2 sequences are SNHLY and FYNNEI.

The V and J genes are TRBV27 and TRBJ1-1, with 8 bases lining up with TRBD1. The trim removed 4 bases at V and 10 bases at J, leaving 14 bases unmatched. The CDR3 runs to 15 residues. The germline V gene has CDR1 MNHEY and CDR2 SMNVEV (reference sequence). The CDR3 loop reads CASSSGQGTPTVAFF. The CDR3 region has the DNA TGTGCCAGCAGTTCTGGACAGGGTACTCCCACAGTAGCTTTCTTT.

The gene calls are TRBV14 and TRBJ2-2; the D is unclear. CDR3 size: 13 residues. Between the trimmed V and J ends, which lost 1 base and 7 bases, there was a span of 7 bases. Germline loops: CDR1 SGHDN, CDR2 FVKESK. In DNA, the CDR3 is TGTGCCAGCAGCCAAGTTGTCGGCGGGGAGCTGTTTTTT. It specifies CASSQVVGGELFF. Based on the CDR3 plus reference TRBV14 and TRBJ2-2, the full variable domain is EAGVTQFPSHSVIEKGQTVTLRCDPISGHDNLYWYRRVMGKEIKFLLHFVKESKQDESGMPNNRFLAERTGGTYSTLKVQPAELEDSGVYFCASSQVVGGELFFGEGSRLTVL.

This clone was picked up a small number of times. The genes are TRBV6-4 and TRBJ2-3; maybe TRBD1 (6 bases). The CDR3 is 14 amino acids. The V and J ends lost 0 bases and 4 bases respectively, with 8 bases between them. Per the germline V gene, CDR1 is MRHNA and CDR2 is SNTAGT. The DNA of the CDR3 is TGTGCCAGCAGTGACTCCTCAGGGGCAGATACGCAGTATTTT. This encodes CASSDSSGADTQYF.

CDR3 region: CASSLAFQSSYNEQFF. CDR3 DNA sequence: TGTGCCAGCAGCTTAGCTTTCCAGAGCTCCTACAATGAGCAGTTCTTC. The genes are TRBV11-2 and TRBJ2-1; no clear D gene. Germline V gene data show CDR1 as SGHAT and CDR2 as FQNNGV. Deletions cut 1 base from V and 0 bases from J, with 10 bases between. This CDR3 region has 16 residues.

The chain employs TRBV27 and TRBJ2-1; D gene unclear. Trimming pared 5 bases from V and 7 bases from J, leaving 12 bases between. The germline V gene has CDR1 MNHEY and CDR2 SMNVEV (reference sequence). This CDR3 has 13 amino acids. DNA of the CDR3: TGTGCCAGCAGTCCCTCCCGATGGAATGAGCAGTTCTTC. Its translation: CASSPSRWNEQFF.

This clone was observed a few times. The rearrangement links TRBV4-3 to TRBJ1-2; 11 bases match TRBD1. The V segment lost 3 bases and the J segment 8 bases; nucleotides outside the gene matches: 14. CDR1 LGHNA and CDR2 YSLEER come from the germline V gene. This CDR3 spans 17 amino acids. The CDR3 loop is CASSQLHGTGGDIGYTF. CDR3 bases: TGCGCCAGCAGCCAGTTACACGGGACAGGGGGTGATATAGGCTACACCTTC.

The chain recombines TRBV4-1 with TRBJ1-1; TRBD1 matches at 9 bases. The CDR3 runs to 19 residues. V lost 2 bases and J lost 5; bases outside the gene matches: 18. Germline loops: CDR1 MGHRA, CDR2 YSYEKL. The CDR3 nucleotides read TGCGCCAGCAGCCAAACACCCGCCGGGACAGGGTATGTGAGGACTGAAGCTTTCTTT. This translates into CASSQTPAGTGYVRTEAFF.

This clone came up a few times. V usage is TRBV4-1 and J usage is TRBJ2-7; a possible D gene is TRBD1 (6 bases). The CDR3 totals 15 residues. Germline assignment: CDR1 MGHRA and CDR2 YSYEKL. V lost 3 bases and J 0 bases, leaving 12 bases between the germline ends. The CDR3 sequence is CASSHLDRSSYEQYF. CDR3 nucleotide sequence: TGCGCCAGCAGCCACCTTGACAGGAGCTCCTACGAGCAGTACTTC.

In its sample, this clone was seen a few times. The CDR3 here is CASSPDRGDSPLHF. The CDR3 DNA reads as TGCGCCAGCAGTCCTGACAGGGGGGATTCACCCCTCCACTTT. The genes are TRBV23-1 and TRBJ1-6, with 9 bases identical to TRBD1. TRBV23-1 belongs to the ORF category, with a function that is uncertain. V shed 4 bases, J shed 8 bases, and the junction held 3 bases outside the gene matches. The length of the CDR3 is 14 residues.

CDR3: CASSLVVGEVAGYTF. CDR3 nucleotide sequence: TGTGCCAGCAGCCTGGTTGTCGGGGAAGTGGCTGGCTACACCTTC. The V call is TRBV5-4, the J call TRBJ1-2, with no clear D. V lost 4 bases, J lost 7 bases, and 20 bases lay in between. Germline V CDR1 and CDR2: SGHNT, YYREEE (reference sequence). The CDR3 spans 15 residues.

The chain carries TRBV5-4 and TRBJ1-6; D is possibly TRBD1 (5 bases). The CDR3 is 14 amino acids. Per the germline V gene, CDR1 is SGHNT and CDR2 is YYREEE (reference sequence). Trimming took 6 bases from V and 7 from J, leaving 14 bases between them. CDR3 nucleotide sequence: TGTGCCAGCAACAACCAGGGCTGGAATTCACCCCTCCACTTT. Translating gives CASNNQGWNSPLHF.

V is TRBV6-6 and J is TRBJ1-5; possibly TRBD1 for D (6 bases). The CDR3 is 16 amino acids. V lost 5 bases and J lost 0, with 14 bases in between. Per germline, CDR1 MNHNY and CDR2 SVGAGI (reference sequence). The CDR3 region is CASSRGIQGSNQPQHF. The CDR3 DNA reads as TGTGCCAGCAGTCGGGGGATACAGGGTAGCAATCAGCCCCAGCATTTT.

In its sample, this clone was seen a few times. The V gene is TRBV19, the J gene TRBJ2-3; D remains ambiguous. Trimming took off 6 bases at V and 8 bases at J, with 18 bases between the two ends. Germline V lookup: CDR1 LNHDA, CDR2 SQIVND (reference sequence). The CDR3 length is 14 residues. CDR3 loop: CASSPSIGYSTQYF. CDR3 bases: TGTGCCAGTAGCCCCTCTATTGGGTATAGTACGCAGTATTTT.

This clone has only one observation. V and J are TRBV9 and TRBJ2-7, with D tentatively TRBD1 (8 bases). The CDR3 contains 16 residues. Germline CDR1 reads SGDLS; CDR2 reads YYNGEE. Between the trimmed V and J ends, which lost 2 bases and 5 bases, there was a span of 20 bases. The CDR3 DNA reads as TGTGCCAGCAGCGTGGATACAGGGGGGGTAGTGGACGAGCAGTACTTC. Translated, it gives CASSVDTGGVVDEQYF. The full variable domain, its missing parts supplied by reference TRBV9 and TRBJ2-7, is DSGVTQTPKHLITATGQRVTLRCSPRSGDLSVYWYQQSLDQGLQFLIQYYNGEERAKGNILERFSAQQFPDLHSELNLSSLELGDSALYFCASSVDTGGVVDEQYFGPGTRLTVT.

The chain recombines TRBV4-3 with TRBJ2-2, with D unclear. The germline V gene has CDR1 LGHNA and CDR2 YSLEER. The CDR3 runs to 15 residues. Trimming took off 0 bases at V and 4 bases at J, with 9 bases between the two ends. The DNA for the CDR3 is TGCGCCAGCAGCCAAGAGCAGTTTGGCACCGGGGAGCTGTTTTTT. It is translated as CASSQEQFGTGELFF.

V usage is TRBV9 and J usage is TRBJ2-1, with 8 bases matching TRBD1. The CDR3 is 15 residues long. The junction had 10 bases not matched to a gene; V was cut back by 3 bases and J by 8 bases. Germline CDR1 SGDLS, CDR2 YYNGEE. The CDR3 is CASSAGGPPAYEQFF. CDR3 coding DNA: TGTGCCAGCAGCGCAGGGGGCCCTCCCGCCTATGAGCAGTTCTTC.

The J gene is TRBJ2-1, the V gene TRBV6-1; the match to TRBD2 covers 15 bases. The CDR3 sequence is 14 residues long. With V trimmed by 4 bases and J by 10 bases, 2 bases remained unmatched. CDR1 and CDR2 (germline): MNHNS, SASEGT. CDR3 protein: CASSGTSGGAEQFF. CDR3 nucleotide sequence: TGTGCCAGCAGTGGGACTAGCGGGGGGGCGGAGCAGTTCTTC.

The chain has TRBV5-6 and TRBJ2-7; D is undetermined. V lost 2 bases, J lost 0 bases, and 18 bases lay in between. Germline V gene sequence: CDR1 SGHDT, CDR2 YYEEEE. This CDR3 is built from 17 residues. CDR3 coding DNA: TGTGCCAGCAGCTTTAATCGCAGGATAACTACCTCCTACGAGCAGTACTTC. This gives the protein CASSFNRRITTSYEQYF. The variable domain in full, completed from reference TRBV5-6 and TRBJ2-7, reads DAGVTQSPTHLIKTRGQQVTLRCSPKSGHDTVSWYQQALGQGPQFIFQYYEEEERQRGNFPDRFSGHQFPNYSSELNVNALLLGDSALYLCASSFNRRITTSYEQYFGPGTRLTVT.

This clone has just a few counts. CDR3 protein: CASSEKAGGQDTQYF. CDR3 coding DNA: TGTGCCAGCAGTGAAAAAGCGGGGGGGCAAGATACGCAGTATTTT. The chain uses TRBV6-1 and TRBJ2-3; 10 nucleotides match TRBD2. Germline V gene sequence: CDR1 MNHNS, CDR2 SASEGT. Trimming at V came to 2 bases and at J to 5 bases, leaving 4 bases not matched to a gene. CDR3 length: 15 amino acids.

The chain has TRBV9 and TRBJ2-3; 7 bases line up with TRBD1. This CDR3 region has 14 residues. The germline V gene has CDR1 SGDLS and CDR2 YYNGEE. The trim removed 3 bases at V and 2 bases at J, leaving 3 bases unmatched. CDR3 sequence (DNA): TGTGCCAGCAGCGACCAGGGGGACACAGATACGCAGTATTTT. Its protein product is CASSDQGDTDTQYF.